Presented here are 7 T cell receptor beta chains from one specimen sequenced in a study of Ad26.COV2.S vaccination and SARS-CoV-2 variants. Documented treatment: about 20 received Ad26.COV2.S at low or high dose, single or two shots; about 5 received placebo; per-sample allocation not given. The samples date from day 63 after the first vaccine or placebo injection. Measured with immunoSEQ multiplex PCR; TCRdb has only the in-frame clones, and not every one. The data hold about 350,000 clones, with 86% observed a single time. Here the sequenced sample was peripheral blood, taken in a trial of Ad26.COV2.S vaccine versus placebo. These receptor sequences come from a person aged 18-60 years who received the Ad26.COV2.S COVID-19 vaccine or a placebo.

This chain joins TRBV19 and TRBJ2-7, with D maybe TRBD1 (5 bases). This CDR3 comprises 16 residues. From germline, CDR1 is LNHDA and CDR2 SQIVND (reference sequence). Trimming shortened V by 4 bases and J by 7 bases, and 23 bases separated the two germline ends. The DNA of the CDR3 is TGTGCCAGTAGTAAGGGCAGTGGATGGACACTCCCTGAGCAGTACTTC. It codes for CASSKGSGWTLPEQYF.

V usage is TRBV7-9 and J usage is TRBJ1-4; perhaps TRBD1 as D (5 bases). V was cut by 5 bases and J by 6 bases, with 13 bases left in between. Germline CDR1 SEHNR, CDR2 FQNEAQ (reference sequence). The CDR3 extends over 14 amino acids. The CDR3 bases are TGTGCCAGCAGCCGCGGACAAGACTATGAAAAACTGTTTTTT. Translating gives CASSRGQDYEKLFF.

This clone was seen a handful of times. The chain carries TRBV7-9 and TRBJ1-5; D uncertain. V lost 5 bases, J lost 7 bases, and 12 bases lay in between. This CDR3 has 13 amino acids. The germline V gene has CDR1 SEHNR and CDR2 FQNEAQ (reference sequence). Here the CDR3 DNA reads TGTGCCAGCAGCGTGAAAGAGGGCCAGCCCCAGCATTTT. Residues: CASSVKEGQPQHF.

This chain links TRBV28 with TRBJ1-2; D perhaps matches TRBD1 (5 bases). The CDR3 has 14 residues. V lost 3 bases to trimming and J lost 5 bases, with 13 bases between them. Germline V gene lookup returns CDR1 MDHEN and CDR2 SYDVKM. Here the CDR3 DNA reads TGTGCCAGCAGTTTGTTCCAAGGGGTTTATGGCTACACCTTC. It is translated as CASSLFQGVYGYTF.

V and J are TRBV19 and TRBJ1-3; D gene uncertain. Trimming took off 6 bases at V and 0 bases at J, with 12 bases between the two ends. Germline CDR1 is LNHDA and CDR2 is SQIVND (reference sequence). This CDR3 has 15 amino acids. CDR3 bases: TGTGCCAGTAGCGTCGACGGTAGCTCTGGAAACACCATATATTTT. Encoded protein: CASSVDGSSGNTIYF.

CDR3 nucleotides: TGTGCCAGCAGTTGGGGCGGGAGGCCCTCGGGGGAGCAGTTCTTC. Encoded protein: CASSWGGRPSGEQFF. The J gene is TRBJ2-1, the V gene TRBV27; 8 nucleotides match TRBD2. This CDR3 is 15 amino acids long. Trimming took 4 bases from V and 10 from J; bases not matched to a gene: 12. Germline CDR1 MNHEY, CDR2 SMNVEV (reference sequence).

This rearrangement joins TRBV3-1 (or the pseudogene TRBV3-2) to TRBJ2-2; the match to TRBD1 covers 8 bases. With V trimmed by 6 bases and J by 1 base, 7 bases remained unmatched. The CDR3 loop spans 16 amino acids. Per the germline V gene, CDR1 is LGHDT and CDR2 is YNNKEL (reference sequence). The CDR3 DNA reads TGTGCCAGCAGACGATCGGACAGGGAGAACACCGGGGAGCTGTTTTTT. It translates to CASRRSDRENTGELFF.